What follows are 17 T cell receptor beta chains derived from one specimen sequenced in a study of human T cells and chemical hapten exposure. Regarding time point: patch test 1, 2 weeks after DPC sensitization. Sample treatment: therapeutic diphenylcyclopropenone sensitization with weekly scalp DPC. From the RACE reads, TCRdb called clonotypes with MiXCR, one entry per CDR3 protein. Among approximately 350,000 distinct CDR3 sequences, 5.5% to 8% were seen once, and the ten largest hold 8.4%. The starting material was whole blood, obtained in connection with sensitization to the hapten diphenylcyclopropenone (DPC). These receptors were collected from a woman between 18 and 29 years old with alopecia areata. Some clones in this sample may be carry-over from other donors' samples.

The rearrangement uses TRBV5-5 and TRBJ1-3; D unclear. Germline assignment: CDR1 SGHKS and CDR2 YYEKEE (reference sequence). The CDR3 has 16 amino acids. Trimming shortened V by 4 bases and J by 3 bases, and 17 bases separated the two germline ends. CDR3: CASSRLTDSRGNTIYF. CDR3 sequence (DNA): TGTGCCAGCAGCCGGTTGACTGATTCGCGTGGAAACACCATATATTTT.

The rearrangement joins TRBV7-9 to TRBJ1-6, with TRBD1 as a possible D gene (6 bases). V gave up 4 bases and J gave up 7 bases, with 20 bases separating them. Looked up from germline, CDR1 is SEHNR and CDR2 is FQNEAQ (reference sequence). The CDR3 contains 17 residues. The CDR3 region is CASSSPDSMSLNSPLHF. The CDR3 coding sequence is TGTGCCAGCAGCTCCCCGGACAGTATGTCGTTGAATTCACCCCTCCACTTT.

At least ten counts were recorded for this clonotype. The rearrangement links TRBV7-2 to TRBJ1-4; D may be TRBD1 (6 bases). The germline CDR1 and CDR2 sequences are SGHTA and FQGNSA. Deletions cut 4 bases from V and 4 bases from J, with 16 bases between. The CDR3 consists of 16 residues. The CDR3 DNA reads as TGTGCCAGCAGCTACGCAGGGGCATCCTATAATGAAAAACTGTTTTTT. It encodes CASSYAGASYNEKLFF.

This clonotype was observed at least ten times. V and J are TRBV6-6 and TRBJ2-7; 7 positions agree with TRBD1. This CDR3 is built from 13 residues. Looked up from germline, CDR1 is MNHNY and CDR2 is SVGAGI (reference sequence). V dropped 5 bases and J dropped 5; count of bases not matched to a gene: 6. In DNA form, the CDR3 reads TGTGCCAGCAGTCCTACAGGGGACCACGAGCAGTACTTC. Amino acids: CASSPTGDHEQYF.

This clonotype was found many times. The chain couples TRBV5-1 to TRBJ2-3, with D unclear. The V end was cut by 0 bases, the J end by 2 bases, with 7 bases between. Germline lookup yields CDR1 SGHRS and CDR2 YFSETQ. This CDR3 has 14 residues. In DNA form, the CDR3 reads TGCGCCAGCAGCTTGGGGCAACCCACAGATACGCAGTATTTT. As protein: CASSLGQPTDTQYF.

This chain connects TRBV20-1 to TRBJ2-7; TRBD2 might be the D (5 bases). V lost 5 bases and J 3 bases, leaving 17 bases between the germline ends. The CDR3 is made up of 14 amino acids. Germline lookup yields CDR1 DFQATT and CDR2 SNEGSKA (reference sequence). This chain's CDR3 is CSADGLASRYEQYF. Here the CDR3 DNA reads TGCAGTGCTGACGGACTCGCATCGCGCTACGAGCAGTACTTC.

The CDR3 reads CASSRPLRMNYGYTF. The CDR3 region has the DNA TGTGCCAGCAGTCGACCACTCAGGATGAACTATGGCTACACCTTC. The chain employs TRBV6-2 or TRBV6-3 and TRBJ1-2; D uncertain. The CDR3 consists of 15 residues. Trimming took 5 bases from V and 2 from J, leaving 15 bases between them. Germline CDR1 is MNHEY and CDR2 is SVGEGT.

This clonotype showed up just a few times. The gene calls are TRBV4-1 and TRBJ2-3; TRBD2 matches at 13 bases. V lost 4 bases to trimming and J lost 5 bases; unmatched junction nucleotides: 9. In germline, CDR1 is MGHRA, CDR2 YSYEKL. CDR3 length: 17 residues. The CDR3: CASSPAGGTSGEDTQYF. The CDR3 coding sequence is TGCGCCAGCAGCCCTGCTGGCGGGACTAGCGGGGAAGATACGCAGTATTTT.

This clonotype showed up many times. The CDR3 sequence: CASSTGGTEAFF. The CDR3 coding sequence is TGTGCCAGCAGTACAGGGGGCACTGAAGCTTTCTTT. This chain joins TRBV5-6 and TRBJ1-1; 8 bases are shared with TRBD1. CDR1 is SGHDT, CDR2 YYEEEE, per germline. V lost 5 bases, J lost 4 bases, and 1 base stayed unmatched. The CDR3 contains 12 residues.

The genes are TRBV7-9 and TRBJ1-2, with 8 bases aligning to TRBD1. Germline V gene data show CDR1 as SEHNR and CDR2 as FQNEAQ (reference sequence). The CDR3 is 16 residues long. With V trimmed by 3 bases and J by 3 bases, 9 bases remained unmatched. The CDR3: CASSFTPTGADYGYTF. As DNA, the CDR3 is TGTGCCAGCAGCTTCACCCCGACAGGGGCGGACTATGGCTACACCTTC.

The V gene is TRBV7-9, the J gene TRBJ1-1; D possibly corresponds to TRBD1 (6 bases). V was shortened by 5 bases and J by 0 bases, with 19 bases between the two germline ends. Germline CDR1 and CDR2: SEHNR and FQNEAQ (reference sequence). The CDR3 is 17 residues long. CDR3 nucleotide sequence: TGTGCCAGCAGCAAAATTACGACAGGTAGCATGAACACTGAAGCTTTCTTT. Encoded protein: CASSKITTGSMNTEAFF. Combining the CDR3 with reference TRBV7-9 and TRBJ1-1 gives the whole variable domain DTGVSQNPRHKITKRGQNVTFRCDPISEHNRLYWYRQTLGQGPEFLTYFQNEAQLEKSRLLSDRFSAERPKGSFSTLEIQRTEQGDSAMYLCASSKITTGSMNTEAFFGQGTRLTVV.

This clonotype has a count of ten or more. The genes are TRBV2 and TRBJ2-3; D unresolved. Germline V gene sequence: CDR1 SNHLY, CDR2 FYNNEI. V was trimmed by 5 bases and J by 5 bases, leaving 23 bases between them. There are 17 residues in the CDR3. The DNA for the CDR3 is TGTGCCAGCAGTACCCCCGTTGAGGCGGTGAGAGAAGATACGCAGTATTTT. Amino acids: CASSTPVEAVREDTQYF. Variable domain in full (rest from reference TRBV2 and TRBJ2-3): EPEVTQTPSHQVTQMGQEVILRCVPISNHLYFYWYRQILGQKVEFLVSFYNNEISEKSEIFDDQFSVERPDGSNFTLKIRSTKLEDSAMYFCASSTPVEAVREDTQYFGPGTRLTVL.

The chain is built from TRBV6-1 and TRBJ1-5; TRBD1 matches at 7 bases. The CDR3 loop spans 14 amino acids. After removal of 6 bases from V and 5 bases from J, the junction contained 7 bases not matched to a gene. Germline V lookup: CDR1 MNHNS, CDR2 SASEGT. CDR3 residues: CASRLRDSHQPQHF. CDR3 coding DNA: TGTGCCAGCAGGCTCCGGGACAGCCATCAGCCCCAGCATTTT.

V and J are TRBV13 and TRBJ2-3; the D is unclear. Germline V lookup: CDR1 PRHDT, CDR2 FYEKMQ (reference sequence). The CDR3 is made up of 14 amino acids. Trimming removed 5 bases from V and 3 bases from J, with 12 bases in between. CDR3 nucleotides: TGTGCCAGCAGCGTTGGACGTAGGACAGATACGCAGTATTTT. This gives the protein CASSVGRRTDTQYF.

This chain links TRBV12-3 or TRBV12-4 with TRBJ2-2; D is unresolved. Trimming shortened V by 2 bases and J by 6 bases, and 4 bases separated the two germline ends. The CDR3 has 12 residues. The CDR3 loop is CASSLKSGELFF. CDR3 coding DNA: TGTGCCAGCAGTTTAAAATCCGGGGAGCTGTTTTTT.

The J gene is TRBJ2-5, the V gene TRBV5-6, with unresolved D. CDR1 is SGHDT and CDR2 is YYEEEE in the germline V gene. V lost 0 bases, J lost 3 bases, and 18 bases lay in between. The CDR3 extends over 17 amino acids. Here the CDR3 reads CASSLVEIRLTKETQYF. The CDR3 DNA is TGTGCCAGCAGCTTGGTAGAGATACGGCTGACCAAAGAGACCCAGTACTTC.

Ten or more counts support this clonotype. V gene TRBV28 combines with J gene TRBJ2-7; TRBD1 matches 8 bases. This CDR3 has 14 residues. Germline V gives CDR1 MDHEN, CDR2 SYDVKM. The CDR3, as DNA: TGTGCTTCGAGGTCCGGGGACAGGTCCTACGAGCAGTACTTC. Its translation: CASRSGDRSYEQYF. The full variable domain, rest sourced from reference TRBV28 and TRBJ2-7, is DVKVTQSSRYLVKRTGEKVFLECVQDMDHENMFWYRQDPGLGLRLIYFSYDVKMKEKGDIPEGYSVSREKKERFSLILESASTNQTSMYLCASRSGDRSYEQYFGPGTRLTVT.